These T cell receptor beta chains were read from a single sample in a study of molecular identifiers for immune sequencing clone quantification. TCRdb processed the PCR reads anew with MiXCR; each CDR3 protein has one entry. The data show about 320,000 distinct CDR3 sequences, 24% seen once. The sequencing sample was made of naive CD8+ T cells from blood, with Jurkat cell RNA spiked in. These receptors were collected from a human donor in good health. Some libraries in this study had Jurkat cell RNA spiked in. Each CDR3 is given with its conserved first and last residue. The D gene is left open where the match is weak. Size is omitted from some rows. Given values are once, few, many or a class for expanded clones.

cdr3_nt: TGCGCCAGCAGCTTGCAGCGGGATTATAATGAAAAACTGTTTTTT
cdr3_aa: CASSLQRDYNEKLFF
j_call: TRBJ1-4
clone_size: many
d_call: .
v_call: TRBV5-1

cdr3_nt: TGTGCCAGCAGTTCTGATTTTATGGGCACAGATACGCAGTATTTT
cdr3_aa: CASSSDFMGTDTQYF
j_call: TRBJ2-3
clone_size: .
d_call: .
v_call: TRBV6-2/TRBV6-3

cdr3_nt: TGTGCCAGCAGCTTAACGGACGGTAGCTACGAGCAGTACTTC
cdr3_aa: CASSLTDGSYEQYF
j_call: TRBJ2-7
clone_size: .
d_call: .
v_call: TRBV7-2

cdr3_nt: TGTGCTAGTGGTCCAGCCCAGGGAGGGGGGGCCGCTTGGGATGAGCAGTTCTTC
cdr3_aa: CASGPAQGGGAAWDEQFF
j_call: TRBJ2-1
clone_size: .
d_call: .
v_call: TRBV12-5

cdr3_nt: TGTGCCAGCAGCGAGTGTTGTGGCGCTTGGAACACGAACACTGAAGCTTTCTTT
cdr3_aa: CASSECCGAWNTNTEAFF
j_call: TRBJ1-1
clone_size: once
d_call: .
v_call: TRBV9

cdr3_nt: TGCGCCAGCAGCCAAGATAGAGGGAACTCCTACGAGCAGTACTTC
cdr3_aa: CASSQDRGNSYEQYF
j_call: TRBJ2-7
clone_size: many
d_call: .
v_call: TRBV4-3

cdr3_nt: TGTGCCAGCAGTACATCCGGGACATGGACCTTCGAGCAGTACTTC
cdr3_aa: CASSTSGTWTFEQYF
j_call: TRBJ2-7
clone_size: many
d_call: .
v_call: TRBV27

cdr3_nt: TGTGCCAGCAGCTTAGAGGTCTGGGGCACTGAAGCTTTCTTT
cdr3_aa: CASSLEVWGTEAFF
j_call: TRBJ1-1
clone_size: few
d_call: .
v_call: TRBV11-2

cdr3_nt: TGTGCCACCGAGCCGAGGACTAGCGGGGGGAAGGGGATCGATACGCAGTATTTT
cdr3_aa: CATEPRTSGGKGIDTQYF
j_call: TRBJ2-3
clone_size: .
d_call: TRBD2
v_call: TRBV19

cdr3_nt: TGTGCCAGCAGTTTCGACTGGAGGAACACCGGGGAGCTGTTTTTT
cdr3_aa: CASSFDWRNTGELFF
j_call: TRBJ2-2
clone_size: few
d_call: .
v_call: TRBV28

cdr3_nt: TGTGCCAGCACCGAAACTAGCCACGAGACCCAGTACTTC
cdr3_aa: CASTETSHETQYF
j_call: TRBJ2-5
clone_size: few
d_call: .
v_call: TRBV7-8

cdr3_nt: TGTGCCAGCAGCTCACTAGGGACTTGGGCAGATACGCAGTATTTT
cdr3_aa: CASSSLGTWADTQYF
j_call: TRBJ2-3
clone_size: .
d_call: .
v_call: TRBV7-9

cdr3_nt: TGTGCCAGCAGTGTGACCGGTGACACGTACTACGAGCAGTACTTC
cdr3_aa: CASSVTGDTYYEQYF
j_call: TRBJ2-7
clone_size: many
d_call: .
v_call: TRBV28

cdr3_nt: TGCGCCAGCAGCCAAACAGGGTCTTCAGTCGATGAGCAGTTCTTC
cdr3_aa: CASSQTGSSVDEQFF
j_call: TRBJ2-1
clone_size: .
d_call: .
v_call: TRBV5-1

cdr3_nt: TGCAGCGTTGGGTCAGGGGCTGAAGCTTTCTTT
cdr3_aa: CSVGSGAEAFF
j_call: TRBJ1-1
clone_size: .
d_call: .
v_call: TRBV29-1

cdr3_nt: TGTGCCAGCAGTAGTCCAGGGGTTTTTTTGAATGAAAAACTGTTTTTT
cdr3_aa: CASSSPGVFLNEKLFF
j_call: TRBJ1-4
clone_size: few
d_call: .
v_call: TRBV2

cdr3_nt: TGCGCCAGCAGCCAAGACATGGACCGGTATCAGCCCCAGCATTTT
cdr3_aa: CASSQDMDRYQPQHF
j_call: TRBJ1-5
clone_size: few
d_call: .
v_call: TRBV4-3

cdr3_nt: TGTGCCAGCAGATCTACCCGCACTAGCGGGAGGTACACAGATACGCAGTATTTT
cdr3_aa: CASRSTRTSGRYTDTQYF
j_call: TRBJ2-3
clone_size: many
d_call: TRBD2
v_call: TRBV12-3/TRBV12-4

cdr3_nt: TGCAGTGCTAGTCCAAGACTAGCGGGAGGACTCTGGTACTTC
cdr3_aa: CSASPRLAGGLWYF
j_call: TRBJ2-7
clone_size: few
d_call: TRBD2
v_call: TRBV20-1

cdr3_nt: TGTGCCAGCAGCTTAGGGCTAGCGGGGGGCGTTAGGGCCTACAATGAGCAGTTCTTC
cdr3_aa: CASSLGLAGGVRAYNEQFF
j_call: TRBJ2-1
clone_size: many
d_call: TRBD2
v_call: TRBV13

cdr3_nt: TGTCCCAGCAGTTTATCAGGTGGGGCTGGGGCCAACGTCCTGACTTTC
cdr3_aa: CPSSLSGGAGANVLTF
j_call: TRBJ2-6
clone_size: .
d_call: .
v_call: TRBV27

cdr3_nt: TGTGCCAGCAGCCGACAGGCACCGTCTGGAAACACCATATATTTT
cdr3_aa: CASSRQAPSGNTIYF
j_call: TRBJ1-3
clone_size: many
d_call: .
v_call: TRBV7-2

cdr3_nt: TGTGCCAGCAGGGCGGGGGGAGCGGATACGCAGTATTTT
cdr3_aa: CASRAGGADTQYF
j_call: TRBJ2-3
clone_size: few
d_call: TRBD2
v_call: TRBV7-9

cdr3_nt: TGTGCCAGCAGCCCAGGGAGCGGGAGTCACAATGAGCAGTTCTTC
cdr3_aa: CASSPGSGSHNEQFF
j_call: TRBJ2-1
clone_size: .
d_call: TRBD2
v_call: TRBV12-3/TRBV12-4

cdr3_nt: TGTGCCAGCAGCTTACTGGGCTCTGGAAACACCATATATTTT
cdr3_aa: CASSLLGSGNTIYF
j_call: TRBJ1-3
clone_size: many
d_call: .
v_call: TRBV7-8

cdr3_nt: TGCGCCAGCGGCCGGGACAGGGGGCTAGGAAACACCATATATTTT
cdr3_aa: CASGRDRGLGNTIYF
j_call: TRBJ1-3
clone_size: .
d_call: TRBD1
v_call: TRBV4-3

cdr3_nt: TGTGCCAGCAGCTTCCCGGCAGATACGCAGTATTTT
cdr3_aa: CASSFPADTQYF
j_call: TRBJ2-3
clone_size: many
d_call: .
v_call: TRBV5-6

cdr3_nt: TGTGCCAGCAACTCCGGAGGGGGTGATACGCAGTATTTT
cdr3_aa: CASNSGGGDTQYF
j_call: TRBJ2-3
clone_size: .
d_call: .
v_call: TRBV9

cdr3_nt: TGTGCCAGCAGCGGGACAGGGGGGCAGACCCAGTACTTC
cdr3_aa: CASSGTGGQTQYF
j_call: TRBJ2-5
clone_size: few
d_call: TRBD1
v_call: TRBV12-3/TRBV12-4

cdr3_nt: TGCGCCAGCAGCTCGTTAACAGGGGCAACTGAAGCTTTCTTT
cdr3_aa: CASSSLTGATEAFF
j_call: TRBJ1-1
clone_size: .
d_call: TRBD1
v_call: TRBV5-1

cdr3_nt: TGTGCCAGCAGCAACGGAGGCCAAGAGACCCAGTACTTC
cdr3_aa: CASSNGGQETQYF
j_call: TRBJ2-5
clone_size: .
d_call: .
v_call: TRBV21-1

cdr3_nt: TGCAGTGCTAAACGACAGTCCGTTAATTCACCCCTCCACTTT
cdr3_aa: CSAKRQSVNSPLHF
j_call: TRBJ1-6
clone_size: .
d_call: .
v_call: TRBV20-1

cdr3_nt: TGCAGTGCTCATGGACTAGCGGGTGAATCCTACGAGCAGTACTTC
cdr3_aa: CSAHGLAGESYEQYF
j_call: TRBJ2-7
clone_size: .
d_call: TRBD2
v_call: TRBV20-1

cdr3_nt: TGCAGCGTTGAAGATCGGGGTTGGGGAGTCGGTGGCTACACCTTC
cdr3_aa: CSVEDRGWGVGGYTF
j_call: TRBJ1-2
clone_size: few
d_call: .
v_call: TRBV29-1

cdr3_nt: TGCAGCGTTGAAGTGCGTGGGGGGCCCGCCTACGAGCAGTACTTC
cdr3_aa: CSVEVRGGPAYEQYF
j_call: TRBJ2-7
clone_size: many
d_call: .
v_call: TRBV29-1

cdr3_nt: TGTGCCAGCAGTGAAGATTCGGGATCGTTAGTCTACGAGCAGTGCTTC
cdr3_aa: CASSEDSGSLVYEQCF
j_call: TRBJ2-7
clone_size: few
d_call: .
v_call: TRBV6-1

cdr3_nt: TGTGCCAGCAGCGTTGGGAAAGATCACGCGAACACCGGGGAGCTGTTTTTT
cdr3_aa: CASSVGKDHANTGELFF
j_call: TRBJ2-2
clone_size: many
d_call: .
v_call: TRBV9

cdr3_nt: TGCGACAGCAGTCCAATTCTAGGGCTAACTTACGAGCAGTACTTC
cdr3_aa: CDSSPILGLTYEQYF
j_call: TRBJ2-7
clone_size: .
d_call: .
v_call: TRBV4-1

cdr3_nt: TGTGCCAGCTCTAGCGGATCCTACAATGAGCAGTCCTTC
cdr3_aa: CASSSGSYNEQSF
j_call: TRBJ2-1
clone_size: once
d_call: TRBD2
v_call: TRBV2

cdr3_nt: TGTGCCACCGGGAGGACAGCAAAAAACATTCAGTACTTC
cdr3_aa: CATGRTAKNIQYF
j_call: TRBJ2-4
clone_size: .
d_call: .
v_call: TRBV27

cdr3_nt: TGTGCCAGCAGTTTATGGACAAAAAACACAGATACGCAGTATTTT
cdr3_aa: CASSLWTKNTDTQYF
j_call: TRBJ2-3
clone_size: many
d_call: .
v_call: TRBV27

cdr3_nt: TGCGCCAGCAGCCATAAGGACAGTCGACCGGACACTGAAGCTTTCTTT
cdr3_aa: CASSHKDSRPDTEAFF
j_call: TRBJ1-1
clone_size: many
d_call: .
v_call: TRBV4-3

cdr3_nt: TGTGCCAGCAGTTCTAGCGGGAGCCCGACCTACGAGCAGTACTTC
cdr3_aa: CASSSSGSPTYEQYF
j_call: TRBJ2-7
clone_size: .
d_call: TRBD2
v_call: TRBV6-5

cdr3_nt: TGCAGCGTCCAGGGACTAGCGGGGGGCCGCTCCTACAATGAGCAGTTCTTC
cdr3_aa: CSVQGLAGGRSYNEQFF
j_call: TRBJ2-1
clone_size: .
d_call: TRBD2
v_call: TRBV29-1

cdr3_nt: TGTGCCAGTAGTGTAGGCACAGGGGAGGCCTACGAGCAGTACTTC
cdr3_aa: CASSVGTGEAYEQYF
j_call: TRBJ2-7
clone_size: .
d_call: .
v_call: TRBV19

cdr3_nt: TGTGCCAGCAGCGTAGTTCTAGGTCCCACAGATACGCAGTATTTT
cdr3_aa: CASSVVLGPTDTQYF
j_call: TRBJ2-3
clone_size: many
d_call: .
v_call: TRBV9

cdr3_nt: TGTGCCAGCCTGGGGGGGGGCGACGAGGAGACCCAGTACTTC
cdr3_aa: CASLGGGDEETQYF
j_call: TRBJ2-5
clone_size: few
d_call: .
v_call: TRBV6-5

cdr3_nt: TGTGCCAGCAGCCCCTGGACTAGCGGGGGTAGCTCCTACAATGAGCAGTTCTTC
cdr3_aa: CASSPWTSGGSSYNEQFF
j_call: TRBJ2-1
clone_size: few
d_call: TRBD2
v_call: TRBV11-2

cdr3_nt: TGCAGCGTTGATGGGGCCGCTGAAGCTTTCTTT
cdr3_aa: CSVDGAAEAFF
j_call: TRBJ1-1
clone_size: many
d_call: .
v_call: TRBV29-1

cdr3_nt: TGTGCCAGCAGTTACCTGGGAGGAGGGGTGATTAGCGGGACCAAACCAGATACGCAGTATTTT
cdr3_aa: CASSYLGGGVISGTKPDTQYF
j_call: TRBJ2-3
clone_size: many
d_call: TRBD2
v_call: TRBV2

cdr3_nt: TGTGCCAGTAGTCCCGGGACAGGGGGCTTCTGGGAGCTGTTTTTT
cdr3_aa: CASSPGTGGFWELFF
j_call: TRBJ2-2
clone_size: few
d_call: TRBD1
v_call: TRBV19

cdr3_nt: TGCAGTGCTAGAGAGGGACAGGGGTTTTCGTACGAGCAGTACTTC
cdr3_aa: CSAREGQGFSYEQYF
j_call: TRBJ2-7
clone_size: .
d_call: TRBD1
v_call: TRBV20-1